The entry below gives a single T cell receptor (beta chain) sequence along with its context. The antigen is not known. As to treatment: approximately nine-day PBMC culture with coronavirus spike peptide pools or control peptides (ViraFEST assay). In the ViraFEST assay, peptide-pool expansion preceded TCR sequencing of expanded clonotypes. Investigators isolated CD4+ T cells by negative selection after 10 days of culture. The germline V gene has CDR1 LNHNV and CDR2 YYDKDF (reference sequence). Unmatched junction bases numbered 7, after V lost 1 base and J lost 3 bases. The CDR3 length is 16 residues. The data stem from a study of vaccination and CD4 T cells after COVID-19. Overall study: Investigators stimulated cells with overlapping spike peptides drawn from SARS-CoV-2, HCoV-NL63, HCoV-OC43 and HCoV-229E. Findings and limits, study-wide: The study found that a median about 90% of reactive clones in convalescent patients appeared only post-vaccination.

The Oncomine TCR Beta short-read assay was applied to DNA of cultured CD4+ T cells. MiXCR, applied by TCRdb to the PCR reads, yields one record per CDR3 protein. The data show thousands of distinct CDR3 sequences, 45% to 55% seen once. The TCR originated in a human donor who had recovered from COVID-19. The sequenced material came from CD4+ T cells from blood, cultured in vitro. J is TRBJ2-3 and V is TRBV15, with 7 bases matching TRBD2. The CDR3 DNA reads TGTGCCACCAGCAGAGGGGCGGGAGCCCAGACAGATACGCAGTATTTT. Amino acid sequence: CATSRGAGAQTDTQYF.